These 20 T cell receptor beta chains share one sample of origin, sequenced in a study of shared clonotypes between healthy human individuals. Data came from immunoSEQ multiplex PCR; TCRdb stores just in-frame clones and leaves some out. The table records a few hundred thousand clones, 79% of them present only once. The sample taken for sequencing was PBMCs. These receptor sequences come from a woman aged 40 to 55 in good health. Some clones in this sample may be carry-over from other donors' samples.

CDR3: CASSAQGVSRQPQHF. The CDR3 DNA sequence: TGTGCCAGCAGCGCACAAGGAGTGAGTCGCCAGCCCCAGCATTTT. This chain links TRBV6-1 with TRBJ1-5, with D uncertain. V shed 6 bases and J shed 7 bases, with 19 bases lying between them. The germline gives CDR1 MNHNS, CDR2 SASEGT. This CDR3 has 15 amino acids.

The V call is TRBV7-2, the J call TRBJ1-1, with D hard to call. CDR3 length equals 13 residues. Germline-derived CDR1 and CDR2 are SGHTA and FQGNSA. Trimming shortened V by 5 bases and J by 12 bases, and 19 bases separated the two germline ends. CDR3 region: CASSPARRAQSFF. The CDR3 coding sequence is TGTGCCAGCAGCCCCGCAAGAAGGGCACAATCTTTCTTT.

CDR3 in amino acids: CASSSQGGGKETQYF. The CDR3 bases are TGTGCCAGCAGCTCCCAGGGGGGGGGCAAAGAGACCCAGTACTTC. The V call is TRBV2, the J call TRBJ2-5, with D possibly called TRBD1 or TRBD2 (7 bases each). V was shortened by 6 bases and J by 3 bases, with 17 bases between the two germline ends. Germline V gene data show CDR1 as SNHLY and CDR2 as FYNNEI. The CDR3 is 15 residues long.

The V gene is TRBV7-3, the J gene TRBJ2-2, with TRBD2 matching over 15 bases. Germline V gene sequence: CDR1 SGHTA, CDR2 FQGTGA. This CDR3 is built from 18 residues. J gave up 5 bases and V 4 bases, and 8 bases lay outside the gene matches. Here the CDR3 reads CASSSGLAGGLRTGELFF. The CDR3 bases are TGTGCCAGCAGCTCAGGACTAGCGGGAGGGCTTAGGACCGGGGAGCTGTTTTTT.

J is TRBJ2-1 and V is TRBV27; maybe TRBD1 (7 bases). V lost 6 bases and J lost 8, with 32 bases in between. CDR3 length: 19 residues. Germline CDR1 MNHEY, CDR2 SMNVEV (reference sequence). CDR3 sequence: CASRPATTGTYLRGDEQFF. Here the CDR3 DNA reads TGTGCCAGCAGACCAGCCACGACAGGGACTTATCTCCGAGGCGATGAGCAGTTCTTC.

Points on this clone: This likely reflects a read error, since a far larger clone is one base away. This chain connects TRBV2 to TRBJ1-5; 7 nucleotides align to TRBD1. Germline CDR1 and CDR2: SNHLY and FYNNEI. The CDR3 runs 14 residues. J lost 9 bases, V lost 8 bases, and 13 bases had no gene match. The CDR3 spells CASGRQGASGPQHF. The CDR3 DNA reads TGTGCCAGCGGCAGACAGGGTGCGTCTGGGCCCCAGCATTTT.

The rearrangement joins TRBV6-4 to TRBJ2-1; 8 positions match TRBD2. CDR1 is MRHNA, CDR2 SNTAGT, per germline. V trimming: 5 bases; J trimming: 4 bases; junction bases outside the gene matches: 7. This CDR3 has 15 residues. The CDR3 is CASSRGASGYNEQFF. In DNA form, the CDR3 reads TGTGCCAGCAGTAGGGGAGCTAGCGGGTACAATGAGCAGTTCTTC.

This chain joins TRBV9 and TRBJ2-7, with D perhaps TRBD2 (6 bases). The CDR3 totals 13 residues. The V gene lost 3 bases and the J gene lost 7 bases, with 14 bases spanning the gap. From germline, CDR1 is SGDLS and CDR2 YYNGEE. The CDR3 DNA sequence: TGTGCCAGCAGCGGGACTACCTGGGGGGAGCAGTACTTC. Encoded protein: CASSGTTWGEQYF.

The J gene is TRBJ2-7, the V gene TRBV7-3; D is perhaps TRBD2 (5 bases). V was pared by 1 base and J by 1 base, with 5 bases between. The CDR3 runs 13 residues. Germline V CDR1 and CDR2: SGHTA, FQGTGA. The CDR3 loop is CASSLSGSYEQYF. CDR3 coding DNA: TGTGCCAGCAGCTTAAGCGGGTCCTACGAGCAGTACTTC.

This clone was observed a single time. CDR3 bases: TGTGCCAGCAGTTACCCGGACGGGAAATATGGCTACACCTTC. It yields the protein CASSYPDGKYGYTF. The chain combines TRBV6-5 with TRBJ1-2; D is ambiguous. V dropped 2 bases and J dropped 5 bases, with 12 bases sitting between them. Germline CDR1 reads MNHEY; CDR2 reads SVGAGI. The CDR3 is made up of 14 amino acids.

The DNA of the CDR3 is TGTGCCAGCAGTGAACTCAGTAACACTGAAGCTTTCTTT. It translates to CASSELSNTEAFF. The genes are TRBV6-1 and TRBJ1-1; unclear D gene. Looked up from germline, CDR1 is MNHNS and CDR2 is SASEGT. This CDR3 contains 13 residues. The ends were cut back, 2 bases at V and 2 bases at J, with 6 bases in the middle.

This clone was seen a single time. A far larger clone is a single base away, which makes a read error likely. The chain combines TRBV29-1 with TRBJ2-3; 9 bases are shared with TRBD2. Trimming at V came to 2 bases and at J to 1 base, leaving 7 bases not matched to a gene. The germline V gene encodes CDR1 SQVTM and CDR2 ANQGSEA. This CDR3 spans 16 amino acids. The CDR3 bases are TGCAGCGTTGAAACCCTCGGCGGGGGGGGCACAGATACGCAGTATTTT. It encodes CSVETLGGGGTDTQYF.

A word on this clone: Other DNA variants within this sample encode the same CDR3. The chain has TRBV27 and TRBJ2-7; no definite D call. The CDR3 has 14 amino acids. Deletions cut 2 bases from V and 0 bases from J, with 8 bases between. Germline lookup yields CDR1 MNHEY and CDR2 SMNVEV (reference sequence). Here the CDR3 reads CASSLGSGSYEQYF. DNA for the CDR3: TGTGCCAGCAGTTTAGGCTCCGGCTCCTACGAGCAGTACTTC.

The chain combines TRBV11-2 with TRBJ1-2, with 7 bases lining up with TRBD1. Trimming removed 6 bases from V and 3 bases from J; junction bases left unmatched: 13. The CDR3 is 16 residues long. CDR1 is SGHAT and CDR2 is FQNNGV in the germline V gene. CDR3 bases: TGTGCCAGCAGGCGCAATGGACAGGCAGCTTACTATGGCTACACCTTC. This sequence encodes CASRRNGQAAYYGYTF.

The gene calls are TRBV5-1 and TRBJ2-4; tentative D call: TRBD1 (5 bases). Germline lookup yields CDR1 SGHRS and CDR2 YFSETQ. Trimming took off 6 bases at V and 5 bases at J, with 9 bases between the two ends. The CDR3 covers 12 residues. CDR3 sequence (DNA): TGCGCCAGCACTCTCAGGGAAAACATTCAGTACTTC. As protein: CASTLRENIQYF.

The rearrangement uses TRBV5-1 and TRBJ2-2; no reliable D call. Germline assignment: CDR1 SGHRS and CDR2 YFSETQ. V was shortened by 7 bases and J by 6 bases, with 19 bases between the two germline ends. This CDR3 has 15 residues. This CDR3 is CASWNIGSTAGELFF. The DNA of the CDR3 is TGCGCCAGCTGGAATATAGGGTCCACCGCCGGGGAGCTGTTTTTT.

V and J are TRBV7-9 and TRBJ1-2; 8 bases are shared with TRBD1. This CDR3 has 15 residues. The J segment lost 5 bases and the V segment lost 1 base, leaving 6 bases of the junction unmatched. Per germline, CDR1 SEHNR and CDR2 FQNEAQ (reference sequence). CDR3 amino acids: CASSLVTRGPYGYTF. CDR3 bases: TGTGCCAGCAGCTTAGTTACCAGGGGGCCATATGGCTACACCTTC.

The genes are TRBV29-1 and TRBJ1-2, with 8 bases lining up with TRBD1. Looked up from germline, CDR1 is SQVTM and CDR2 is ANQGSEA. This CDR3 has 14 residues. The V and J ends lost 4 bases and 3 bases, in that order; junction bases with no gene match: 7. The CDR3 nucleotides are TGCAGCGTTGGGACAGGGCTTTTGGACTATGGCTACACCTTC. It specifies CSVGTGLLDYGYTF. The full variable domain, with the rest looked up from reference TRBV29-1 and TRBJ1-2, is SAVISQKPSRDICQRGTSLTIQCQVDSQVTMMFWYRQQPGQSLTLIATANQGSEATYESGFVIDKFPISRPNLTFSTLTVSNMSPEDSSIYLCSVGTGLLDYGYTFGSGTRLTVV.

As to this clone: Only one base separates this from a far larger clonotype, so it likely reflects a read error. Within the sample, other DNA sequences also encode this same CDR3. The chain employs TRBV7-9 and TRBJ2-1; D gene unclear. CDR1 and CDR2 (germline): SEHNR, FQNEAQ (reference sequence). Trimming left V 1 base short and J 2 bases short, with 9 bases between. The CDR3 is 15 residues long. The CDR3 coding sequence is TGTGCCAGCAGCTTAGTTCAAGAGGCCTACAATGAGCAGTTCTTC. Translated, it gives CASSLVQEAYNEQFF.

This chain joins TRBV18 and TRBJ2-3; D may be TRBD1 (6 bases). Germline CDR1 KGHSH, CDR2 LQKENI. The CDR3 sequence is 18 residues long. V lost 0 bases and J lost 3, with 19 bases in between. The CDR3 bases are TGTGCCAGCTCACCACCGATGGGACAAGCCCCTGGGACAGATACGCAGTATTTT. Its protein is CASSPPMGQAPGTDTQYF.